This T cell receptor beta chain came from a study of blood T cell repertoires in COVID-19. Study-wide background: The United States, Italy and Spain supplied acute and convalescent COVID-19 samples.

This clone was seen a single time. Original analysis: Reference gene primer amplification gave nucleated cell count estimates. The table came from immunoSEQ multiplex PCR; TCRdb's copy has only in-frame clones and leaves some out. V, J and clone size are taken as reported in that table, and D and trimming were inferred from the DNA itself. This table has about 210,000 clones, approximately 82% appearing once. This CDR3 has 15 amino acids. The germline V gene encodes CDR1 MRHNA and CDR2 SNTAGT. The V end was cut by 3 bases, the J end by 2 bases, with 14 bases between. Source material: peripheral blood. The chain recombines TRBV6-4 with TRBJ2-7; tentative D call: TRBD2 (5 bases). The sequence derives from a man in his forties who had recovered from COVID-19. The CDR3 DNA reads as TGTGCCAGCAGTGAAGCGGTGAAACTCACCTACGAGCAGTACTTC. This codes for CASSEAVKLTYEQYF.